This T cell receptor (beta chain) derives from a study of T cells after yellow fever vaccination. As for the study in general: Fractions of limited cellularity were prepared by means of SMART-Seq v4 Ultra Low Input.

A universal primer site and UMIs were added as TCR cDNA was made by 5'RACE template switching. MiXCR, applied by TCRdb to the 5' RACE reads, yields one record per CDR3 protein. The sample lists about 45,000 distinct CDR3 sequences, 6.8% occurring once. The germline gives CDR1 LGHNA, CDR2 YNFKEQ. The J segment lost 6 bases and the V segment lost 1 base, leaving 0 bases of the junction unmatched. The CDR3 has 15 amino acids. This clonotype was observed many times. The V call is TRBV4-2, the J call TRBJ2-3; 14 bases are shared with TRBD2. The sequencing here drew on CD8+ T cells not binding an NS4B(214-222) dextramer, sorted from PBMCs, taken 45 days after the yellow fever booster vaccination. The source is a man in his thirties or forties who received the YFV17D yellow fever vaccine. CDR3 nucleotides: TGTGCCAGCAGCCAAGGGACTAGCGGGAGGGATACGCAGTATTTT. It encodes CASSQGTSGRDTQYF.